This T cell receptor beta chain emerged from a study of blood T cell repertoires in COVID-19. TCRdb's copy holds only in-frame clones and misses some; the assay was immunoSEQ multiplex PCR. The sample includes 200,000 to 300,000 clones, 75% to 90% of them seen just once. CDR1 is LGHNT and CDR2 is FRNRAP in the germline V gene. The germline V and J ends were trimmed by 3 bases and 4 bases, with 3 bases remaining between them. The CDR3 sequence is 11 residues long. The chain recombines TRBV12-5 with TRBJ1-1; D gene unclear. The sequence derives from a woman aged 25 to 45 who had recovered from COVID-19. The sample was peripheral blood. The CDR3 sequence: CASGFSTEAFF. The CDR3 DNA sequence: TGTGCTAGTGGTTTCTCCACTGAAGCTTTCTTT.